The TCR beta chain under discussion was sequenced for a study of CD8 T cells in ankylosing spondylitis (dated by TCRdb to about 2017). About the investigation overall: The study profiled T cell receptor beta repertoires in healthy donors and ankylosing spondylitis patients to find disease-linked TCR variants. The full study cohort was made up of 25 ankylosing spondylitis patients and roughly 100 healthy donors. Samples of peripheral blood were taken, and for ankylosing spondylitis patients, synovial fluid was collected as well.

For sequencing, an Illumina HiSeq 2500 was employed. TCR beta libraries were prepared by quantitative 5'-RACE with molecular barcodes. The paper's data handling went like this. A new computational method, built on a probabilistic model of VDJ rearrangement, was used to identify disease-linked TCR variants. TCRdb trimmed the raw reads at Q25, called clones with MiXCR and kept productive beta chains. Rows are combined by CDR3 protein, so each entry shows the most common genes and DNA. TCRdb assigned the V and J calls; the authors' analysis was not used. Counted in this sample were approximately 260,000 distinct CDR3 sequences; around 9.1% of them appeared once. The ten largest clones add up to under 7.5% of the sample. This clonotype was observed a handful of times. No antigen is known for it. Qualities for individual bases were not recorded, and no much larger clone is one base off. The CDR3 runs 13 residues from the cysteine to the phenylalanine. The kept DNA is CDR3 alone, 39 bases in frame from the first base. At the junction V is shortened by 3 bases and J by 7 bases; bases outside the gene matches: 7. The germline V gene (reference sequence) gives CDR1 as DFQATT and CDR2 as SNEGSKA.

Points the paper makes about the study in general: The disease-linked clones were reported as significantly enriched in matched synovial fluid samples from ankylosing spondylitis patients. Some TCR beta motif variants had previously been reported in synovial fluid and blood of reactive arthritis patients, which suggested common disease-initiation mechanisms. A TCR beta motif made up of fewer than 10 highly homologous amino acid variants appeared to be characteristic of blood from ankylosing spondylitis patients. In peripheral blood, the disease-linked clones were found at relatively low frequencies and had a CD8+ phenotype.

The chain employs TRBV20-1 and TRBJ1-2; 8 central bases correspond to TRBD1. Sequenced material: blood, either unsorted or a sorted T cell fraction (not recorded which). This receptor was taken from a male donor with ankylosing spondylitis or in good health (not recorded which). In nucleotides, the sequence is TGCAGTGCTAGGGATCAGGGGGCGCGTGGCTACACCTTC. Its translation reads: CSARDQGARGYTF.